Detailed here is one T cell receptor beta chain. The entry originates in a study of T cell changes during pregnancy in multiple sclerosis. This table comes from immunoSEQ multiplex PCR, and its TCRdb copy is limited to in-frame clones, with some not included. The table records tens of thousands of clones, around 93% of them present only once. The germline V gene has CDR1 WSHSY and CDR2 SAAADI. There are 13 residues in the CDR3. With 7 bases removed from V and 6 bases from J, the gap between germline ends came to 15 bases. This sequence originates from a female donor with multiple sclerosis, enrolled in a pregnancy study. The rearrangement joins TRBV10-2 to TRBJ1-2, with D possibly matching TRBD1 (5 bases). Here the sequenced sample was peripheral blood, taken after pregnancy. The CDR3 sequence is CASNPSGADGYTF. The CDR3 DNA is TGCGCCAGCAACCCCTCTGGGGCGGATGGCTACACCTTC.